These 10 T cell receptor beta chains originate from one sample sequenced in a study of blood T cell repertoires in COVID-19. Clones were read by immunoSEQ multiplex PCR, and TCRdb kept only the in-frame ones, dropping some. The table lists some 430,000 clones, less than 95% of them singletons. The sample comprised PBMCs or T cells enriched from blood (not recorded which). The receptors stem from a man in his late teens or twenties who had recovered from COVID-19.

The chain recombines TRBV27 with TRBJ1-5; D possibly corresponds to TRBD1 (5 bases). Germline values: CDR1 MNHEY, CDR2 SMNVEV (reference sequence). Trimming removed 8 bases from V and 7 bases from J, with 18 bases in between. The CDR3 is made up of 14 amino acids. In nucleotides, the CDR3 is TGTGCCAGCGCAACATCGGGGGGGACCCAGCCCCAGCATTTT. Translated: CASATSGGTQPQHF.

CDR3 DNA sequence: TGTGCCAGTAGTTTTTACATGGAAGCTTTCTTT. Protein: CASSFYMEAFF. V is TRBV19 and J is TRBJ1-1; unclear D gene. Trimming removed 5 bases at V and 8 bases at J, with 9 bases between. The CDR3 length is 11 residues. Germline values: CDR1 LNHDA, CDR2 SQIVND (reference sequence).

CDR3 DNA: TGCGCCAGCAGCCAAGACAACAGGGAGAACTATGGCTACACCTTC. It specifies CASSQDNRENYGYTF. The J gene is TRBJ1-2, the V gene TRBV4-1; D might be TRBD1 (6 bases). CDR1 is MGHRA, CDR2 YSYEKL, per germline. CDR3 length: 15 amino acids. V was shortened by 0 bases and J by 2 bases, with 10 bases between the two germline ends.

The chain employs TRBV2 and TRBJ1-3; tentative D call: TRBD1 (5 bases). V lost 6 bases and J 0 bases, leaving 12 bases between the germline ends. Looked up from germline, CDR1 is SNHLY and CDR2 is FYNNEI. The CDR3 consists of 15 residues. The DNA for the CDR3 is TGTGCCAGCAGCCCCCAGGGTCCCTCTGGAAACACCATATATTTT. It encodes CASSPQGPSGNTIYF.

The rearrangement links TRBV2 to TRBJ2-6; 7 bases match TRBD2. V dropped 6 bases and J dropped 2; count of bases not matched to a gene: 7. This CDR3 has 16 residues. Germline CDR1 and CDR2: SNHLY and FYNNEI. Here the CDR3 reads CASRLADPPGANVLTF. CDR3 sequence (DNA): TGTGCCAGCAGGCTAGCGGATCCTCCTGGGGCCAACGTCCTGACTTTC.

On this clone: Other DNA sequences from this sample encode an identical CDR3 as well. The rearrangement joins TRBV18 to TRBJ2-5, with 7 bases that match TRBD1. The V gene end was trimmed by 6 bases and the J gene end by 5 bases; junction bases not matched to a gene: 3. CDR1 is KGHSH and CDR2 is LQKENI in the germline V gene. The CDR3 totals 12 residues. Here the CDR3 reads CASSPRGETQYF. Here the CDR3 DNA reads TGTGCCAGCTCCCCCAGGGGGGAGACCCAGTACTTC.

This chain uses TRBV7-3 with TRBJ2-3, with 16 positions matching TRBD2. This CDR3 region has 17 residues. J lost 2 bases, V lost 5 bases, and 4 bases had no gene match. Germline V gene lookup returns CDR1 SGHTA and CDR2 FQGTGA. This CDR3 is CASSPGTSGRATDTQYF. The CDR3 DNA follows: TGTGCCAGCAGCCCTGGGACTAGCGGGAGGGCCACAGATACGCAGTATTTT. Together with reference TRBV7-3 and TRBJ2-3, the CDR3 gives the full variable domain: GAGVSQTPSNKVTEKGKYVELRCDPISGHTALYWYRQSLGQGPEFLIYFQGTGAADDSGLPNDRFFAVRPEGSVSTLKIQRTERGDSAVYLCASSPGTSGRATDTQYFGPGTRLTVL.

The rearrangement links TRBV11-2 to TRBJ2-7; TRBD1 might be the D (6 bases). Per the germline V gene, CDR1 is SGHAT and CDR2 is FQNNGV. This CDR3 has 16 amino acids. With 3 bases removed from V and 0 bases from J, the gap between germline ends came to 15 bases. The CDR3 sequence: CASSFTGTPSSYEQYF. DNA of the CDR3: TGTGCCAGCAGCTTCACCGGGACACCGAGCTCCTACGAGCAGTACTTC.

This rearrangement joins TRBV28 to TRBJ2-7, with 10 bases identical to TRBD2. Germline CDR1 and CDR2: MDHEN and SYDVKM. The CDR3 spans 14 residues. The trim removed 6 bases at V and 3 bases at J, leaving 5 bases unmatched. CDR3 in DNA: TGTGCCAGCAGGCCGGGACTAGCGCTCTACGAGCAGTACTTC. Residues: CASRPGLALYEQYF. Based on the CDR3 plus reference TRBV28 and TRBJ2-7, the full variable domain is DVKVTQSSRYLVKRTGEKVFLECVQDMDHENMFWYRQDPGLGLRLIYFSYDVKMKEKGDIPEGYSVSREKKERFSLILESASTNQTSMYLCASRPGLALYEQYFGPGTRLTVT.

The chain employs TRBV19 and TRBJ2-7; the match to TRBD2 covers 7 bases. Germline lookup yields CDR1 LNHDA and CDR2 SQIVND (reference sequence). J was trimmed by 1 base and V by 6 bases; bases with no gene match: 9. The CDR3 spans 15 residues. The CDR3 reads CASSATSVGSYEQYF. CDR3 DNA: TGTGCCAGTAGCGCAACTAGCGTGGGATCCTACGAGCAGTACTTC.